This paragraph reports one T cell receptor (beta chain). One junction end does not reproduce the germline sequence, and a read error may be involved. The data were obtained in a study of tumor-infiltrating lymphocytes in primary liver carcinoma. A primer in the constant region served to generate TCR beta cDNA from around 500 ng of total RNA. Three-round nested multiplex PCR performed with slightly modified ARM-PCR produced the TCR beta libraries. Each of the first two PCR rounds ran nine to ten cycles with TRBV1-TRBV30 forward and C-beta reverse primers. MiXCR, applied by TCRdb to the multiplex PCR reads, yields one record per CDR3 protein. Of 40,000 to 55,000 distinct CDR3 sequences in the sample, 65% to 85% are singletons; the top ten hold approximately 25%. Total RNA and DNA came together from around 20-30 mg of bulk tissue without cell sorting. Patients underwent resection of primary liver carcinoma.

This CDR3 region has 13 residues. The sequence was collected from a middle-aged man with primary liver carcinoma and hepatitis B virus infection. Sequencing used liver tumor tissue from sampling region 5. Subset of the sample: tumor region T5, tumor centre. This sequence joins TRBV12-3 or TRBV12-4 and TRBJ2-7; D gene ambiguous. CDR3 region: CASSSQQSYERYF. The CDR3 coding sequence is TGTGCCAGCAGTTCACAGCAGAGCTACGAGCGGTACTTC.